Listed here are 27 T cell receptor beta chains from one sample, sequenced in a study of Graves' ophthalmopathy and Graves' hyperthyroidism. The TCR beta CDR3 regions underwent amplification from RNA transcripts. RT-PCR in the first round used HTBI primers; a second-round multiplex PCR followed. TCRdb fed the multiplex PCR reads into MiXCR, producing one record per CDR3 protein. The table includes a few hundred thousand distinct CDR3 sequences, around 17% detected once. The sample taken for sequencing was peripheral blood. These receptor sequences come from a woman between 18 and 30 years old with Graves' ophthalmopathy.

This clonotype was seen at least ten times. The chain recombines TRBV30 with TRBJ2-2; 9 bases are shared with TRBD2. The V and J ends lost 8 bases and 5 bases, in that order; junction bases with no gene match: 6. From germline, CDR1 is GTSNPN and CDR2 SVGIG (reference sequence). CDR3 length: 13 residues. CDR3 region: CALGTSKTGELFF. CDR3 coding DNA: TGTGCCCTTGGGACTAGCAAGACCGGGGAGCTGTTTTTT.

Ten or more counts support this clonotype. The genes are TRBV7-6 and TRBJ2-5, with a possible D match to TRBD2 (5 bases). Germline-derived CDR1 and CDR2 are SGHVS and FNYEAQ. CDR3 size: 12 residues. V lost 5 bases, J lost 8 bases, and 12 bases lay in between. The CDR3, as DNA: TGTGCCAGCAGCCGAGCGGACCTTACCCAGTACTTC. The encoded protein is CASSRADLTQYF.

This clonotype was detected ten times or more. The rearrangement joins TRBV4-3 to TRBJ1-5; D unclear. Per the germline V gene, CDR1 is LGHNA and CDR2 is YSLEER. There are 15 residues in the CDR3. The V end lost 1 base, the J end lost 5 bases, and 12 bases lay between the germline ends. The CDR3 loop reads CASSQGLNGYQPQHF. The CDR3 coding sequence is TGCGCCAGCAGCCAAGGACTGAATGGATATCAGCCCCAGCATTTT.

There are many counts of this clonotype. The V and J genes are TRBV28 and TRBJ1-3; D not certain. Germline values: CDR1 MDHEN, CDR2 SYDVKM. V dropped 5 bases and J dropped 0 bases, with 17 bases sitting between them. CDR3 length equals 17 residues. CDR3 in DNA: TGTGCCAGCAGTCTCCGTACCGATCCGACCTCTGGAAACACCATATATTTT. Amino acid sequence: CASSLRTDPTSGNTIYF.

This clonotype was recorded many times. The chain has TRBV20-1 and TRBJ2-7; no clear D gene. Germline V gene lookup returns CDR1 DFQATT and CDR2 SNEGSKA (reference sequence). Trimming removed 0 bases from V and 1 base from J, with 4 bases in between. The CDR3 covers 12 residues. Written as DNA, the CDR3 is TGCAGTGCTAGAGATCCGTCCTACGAGCAGTACTTC. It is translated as CSARDPSYEQYF.

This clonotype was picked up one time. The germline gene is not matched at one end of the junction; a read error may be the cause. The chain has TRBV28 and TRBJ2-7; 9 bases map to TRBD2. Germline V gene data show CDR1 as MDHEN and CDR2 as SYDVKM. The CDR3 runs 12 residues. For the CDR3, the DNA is TGTGCCAGCAGTTTAACTAGCGGGTCAGTACTCTTC. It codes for CASSLTSGSVLF.

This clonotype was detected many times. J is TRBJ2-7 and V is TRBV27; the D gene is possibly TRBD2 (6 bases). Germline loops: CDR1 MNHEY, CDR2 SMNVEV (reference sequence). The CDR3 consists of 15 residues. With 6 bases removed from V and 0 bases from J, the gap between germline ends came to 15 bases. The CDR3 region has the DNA TGTGCCAGCAGCCTAAATGGGGGAGGCTCCTACGAGCAGTACTTC. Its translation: CASSLNGGGSYEQYF.

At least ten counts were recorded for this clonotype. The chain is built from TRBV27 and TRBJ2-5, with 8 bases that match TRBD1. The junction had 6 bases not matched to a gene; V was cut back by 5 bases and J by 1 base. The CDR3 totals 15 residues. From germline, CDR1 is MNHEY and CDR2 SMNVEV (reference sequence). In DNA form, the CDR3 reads TGTGCCAGCAGTCCCTATGGACAGGGCCAAGAGACCCAGTACTTC. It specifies CASSPYGQGQETQYF.

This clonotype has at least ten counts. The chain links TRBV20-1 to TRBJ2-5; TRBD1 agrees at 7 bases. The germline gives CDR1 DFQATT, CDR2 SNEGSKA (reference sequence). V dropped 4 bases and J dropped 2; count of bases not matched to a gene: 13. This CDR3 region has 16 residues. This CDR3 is CSATGQELRYQETQYF. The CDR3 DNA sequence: TGCAGTGCTACAGGACAGGAGCTAAGGTATCAAGAGACCCAGTACTTC.

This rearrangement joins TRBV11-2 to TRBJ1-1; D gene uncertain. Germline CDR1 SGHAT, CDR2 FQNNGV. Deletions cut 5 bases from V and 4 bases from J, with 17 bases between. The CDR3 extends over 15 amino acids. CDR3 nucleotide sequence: TGTGCCAGCAGCCCTAATAGGGCCATTGGCACTGAAGCTTTCTTT. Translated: CASSPNRAIGTEAFF. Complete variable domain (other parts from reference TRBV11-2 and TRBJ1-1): EAGVAQSPRYKIIEKRQSVAFWCNPISGHATLYWYQQILGQGPKLLIQFQNNGVVDDSQLPKDRFSAERLKGVDSTLKIQPAKLEDSAVYLCASSPNRAIGTEAFFGQGTRLTVV.

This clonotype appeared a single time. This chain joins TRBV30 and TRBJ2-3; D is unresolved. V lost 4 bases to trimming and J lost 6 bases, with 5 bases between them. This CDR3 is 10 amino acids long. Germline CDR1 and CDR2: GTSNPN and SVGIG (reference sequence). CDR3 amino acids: CAWTMDTQYF. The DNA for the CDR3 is TGTGCCTGGACAATGGATACGCAGTATTTT.

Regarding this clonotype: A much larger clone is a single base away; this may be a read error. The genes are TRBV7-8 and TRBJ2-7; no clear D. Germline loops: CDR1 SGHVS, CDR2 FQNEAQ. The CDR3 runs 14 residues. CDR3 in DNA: TGTGCCAGCAGCCCCCAGCCCAGCAACTACGAGCAGTGCTTC. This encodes CASSPQPSNYEQCF.

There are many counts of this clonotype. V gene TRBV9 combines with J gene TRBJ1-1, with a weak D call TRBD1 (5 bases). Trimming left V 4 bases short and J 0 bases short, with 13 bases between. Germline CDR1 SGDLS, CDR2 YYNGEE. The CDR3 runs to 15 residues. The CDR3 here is CASSRRDGMNTEAFF. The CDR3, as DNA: TGTGCCAGCAGCCGAAGGGACGGCATGAACACTGAAGCTTTCTTT.

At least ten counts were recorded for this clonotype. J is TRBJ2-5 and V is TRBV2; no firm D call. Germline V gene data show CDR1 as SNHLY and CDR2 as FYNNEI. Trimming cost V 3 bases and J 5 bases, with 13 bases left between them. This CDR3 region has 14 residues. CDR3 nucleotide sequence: TGTGCCAGCAGTGAGTCCCTGGGGTTGGAGACCCAGTACTTC. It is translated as CASSESLGLETQYF.

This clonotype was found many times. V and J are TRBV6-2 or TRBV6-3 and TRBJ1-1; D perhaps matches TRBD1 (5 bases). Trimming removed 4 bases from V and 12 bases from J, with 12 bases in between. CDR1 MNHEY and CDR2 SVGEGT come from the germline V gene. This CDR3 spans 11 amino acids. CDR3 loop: CASSSTDRTFF. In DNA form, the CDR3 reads TGTGCCAGCAGTTCGACAGATAGGACTTTCTTT.

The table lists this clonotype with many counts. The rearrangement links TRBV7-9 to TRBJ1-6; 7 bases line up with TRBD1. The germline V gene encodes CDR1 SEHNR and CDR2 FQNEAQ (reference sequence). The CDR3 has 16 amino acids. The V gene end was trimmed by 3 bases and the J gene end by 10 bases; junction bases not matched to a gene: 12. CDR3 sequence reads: CASSFQNRGVKSPLHF. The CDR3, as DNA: TGTGCCAGCAGCTTCCAAAACAGGGGAGTAAAGTCACCCCTCCACTTT.

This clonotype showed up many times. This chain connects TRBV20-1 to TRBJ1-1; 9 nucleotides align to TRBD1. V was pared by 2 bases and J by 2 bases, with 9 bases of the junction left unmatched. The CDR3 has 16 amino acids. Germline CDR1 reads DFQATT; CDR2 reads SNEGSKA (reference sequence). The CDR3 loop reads CSARPPGQGRNTEAFF. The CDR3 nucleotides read TGCAGTGCTAGACCACCAGGACAGGGGCGAAACACTGAAGCTTTCTTT.

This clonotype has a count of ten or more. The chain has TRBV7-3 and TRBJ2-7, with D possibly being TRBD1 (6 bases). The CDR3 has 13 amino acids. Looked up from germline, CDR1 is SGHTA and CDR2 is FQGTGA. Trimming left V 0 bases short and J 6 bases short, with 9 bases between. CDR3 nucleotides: TGTGCCAGCAGCTTAACGGACAGAGGCGAGCAGTACTTC. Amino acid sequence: CASSLTDRGEQYF.

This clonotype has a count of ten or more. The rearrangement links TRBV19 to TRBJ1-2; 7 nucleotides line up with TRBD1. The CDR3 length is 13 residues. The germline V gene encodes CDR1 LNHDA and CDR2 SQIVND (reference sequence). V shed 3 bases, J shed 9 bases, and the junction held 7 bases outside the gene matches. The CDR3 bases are TGTGCCAGTAGTATCGGACAGGCGGCCAGCTACACCTTC. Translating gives CASSIGQAASYTF.

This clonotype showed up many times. CDR3 sequence: CASTKTTYSNQPQHF. The DNA for the CDR3 is TGTGCCAGCACTAAGACCACCTATAGCAATCAGCCCCAGCATTTT. The genes are TRBV6-1 and TRBJ1-5; no clear D gene. V lost 7 bases to trimming and J lost 0 bases, with 13 bases between them. This CDR3 region has 15 residues. Germline V gene sequence: CDR1 MNHNS, CDR2 SASEGT.

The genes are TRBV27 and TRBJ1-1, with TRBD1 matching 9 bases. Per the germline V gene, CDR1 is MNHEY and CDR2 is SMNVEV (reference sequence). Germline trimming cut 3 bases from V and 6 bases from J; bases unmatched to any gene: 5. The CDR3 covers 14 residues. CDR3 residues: CASSLMGQGPEAFF. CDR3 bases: TGTGCCAGCAGTTTGATGGGACAGGGTCCTGAAGCTTTCTTT.

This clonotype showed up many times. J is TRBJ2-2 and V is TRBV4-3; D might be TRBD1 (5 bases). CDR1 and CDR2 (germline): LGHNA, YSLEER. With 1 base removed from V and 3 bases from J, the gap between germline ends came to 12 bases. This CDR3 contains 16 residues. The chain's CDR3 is CASSQVLGRDTGELFF. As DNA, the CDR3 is TGCGCCAGCAGCCAAGTTTTGGGCAGGGACACCGGGGAGCTGTTTTTT.

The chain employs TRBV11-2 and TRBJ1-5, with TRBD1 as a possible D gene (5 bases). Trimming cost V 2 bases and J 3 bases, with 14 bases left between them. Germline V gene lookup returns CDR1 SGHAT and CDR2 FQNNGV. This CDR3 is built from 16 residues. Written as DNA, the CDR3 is TGTGCCAGCAGCTTACGTGCAGGGAGGTACAATCAGCCCCAGCATTTT. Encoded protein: CASSLRAGRYNQPQHF.

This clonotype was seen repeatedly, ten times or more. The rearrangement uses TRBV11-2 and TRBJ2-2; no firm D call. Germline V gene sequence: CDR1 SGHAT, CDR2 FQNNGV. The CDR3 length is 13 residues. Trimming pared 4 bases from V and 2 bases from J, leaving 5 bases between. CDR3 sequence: CASSSVNTGELFF. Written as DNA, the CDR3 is TGTGCCAGCAGCTCGGTAAACACCGGGGAGCTGTTTTTT. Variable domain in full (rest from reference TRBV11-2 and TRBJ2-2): EAGVAQSPRYKIIEKRQSVAFWCNPISGHATLYWYQQILGQGPKLLIQFQNNGVVDDSQLPKDRFSAERLKGVDSTLKIQPAKLEDSAVYLCASSSVNTGELFFGEGSRLTVL.

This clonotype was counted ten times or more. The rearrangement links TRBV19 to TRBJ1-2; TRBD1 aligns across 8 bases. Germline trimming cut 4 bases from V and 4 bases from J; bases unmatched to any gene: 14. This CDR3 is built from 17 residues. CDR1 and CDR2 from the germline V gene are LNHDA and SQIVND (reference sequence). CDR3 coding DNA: TGTGCCAGTAGTAGGTGGACAGGGACGGCCTCGGGCTATGGCTACACCTTC. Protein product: CASSRWTGTASGYGYTF. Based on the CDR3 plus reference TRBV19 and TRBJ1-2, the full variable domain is DGGITQSPKYLFRKEGQNVTLSCEQNLNHDAMYWYRQDPGQGLRLIYYSQIVNDFQKGDIAEGYSVSREKKESFPLTVTSAQKNPTAFYLCASSRWTGTASGYGYTFGSGTRLTVV.

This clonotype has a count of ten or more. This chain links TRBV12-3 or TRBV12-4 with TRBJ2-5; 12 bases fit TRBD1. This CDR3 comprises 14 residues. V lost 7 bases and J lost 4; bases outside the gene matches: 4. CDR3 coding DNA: TGTGCCAGCACCCGGGACAGGGGGCGAGAGACCCAGTACTTC. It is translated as CASTRDRGRETQYF.

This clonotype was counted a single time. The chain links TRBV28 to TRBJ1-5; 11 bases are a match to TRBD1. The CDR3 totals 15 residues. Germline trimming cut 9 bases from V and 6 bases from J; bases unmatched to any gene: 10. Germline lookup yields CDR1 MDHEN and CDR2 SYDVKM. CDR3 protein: CARKPRDRGVQPQHF. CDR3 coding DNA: TGTGCCAGGAAGCCCCGGGACAGGGGGGTTCAGCCCCAGCATTTT.